This T cell receptor (beta chain) was sequenced in a study of cytomegalovirus exposure and HLA in healthy donors. Here immunoSEQ multiplex PCR was the method, and the copy in TCRdb shows in-frame clones only, minus some. Of about 250,000 clones in the sample, roughly nine tenths are singletons; the top ten hold about 11%. The TCR comes from a man between 18 and 29 years old in good health and CMV-seropositive. Input material: PBMCs.

CDR3 DNA: TGTGCCAGCACTGTTTCACAGCGACAGCCCCAGCATTTT. Translated, it gives CASTVSQRQPQHF. The chain has TRBV28 and TRBJ1-5; D gene ambiguous. V lost 7 bases and J lost 7, with 14 bases in between. Germline CDR1 MDHEN, CDR2 SYDVKM. The CDR3 is 13 amino acids.